These 30 T cell receptor beta chains were all obtained from the same sample, sequenced in a study of regulatory T cells in long-lasting Graves disease. Time point described: newly diagnosed GD, antithyroid drugs for less than 3 months. RNA isolated from PBMCs was used to make the TCR library. iRepertoire HTBI primers and Arm-PCR of CDR3 regions built TCR beta libraries. TCRdb re-called the multiplex PCR reads through MiXCR, storing one row per CDR3 protein. The sample has about 220,000 distinct CDR3 sequences, approximately 19% seen once. This sample also appeared in a second study, on T cells in Graves' hyperthyroidism and ophthalmopathy.

Specimen: peripheral blood mononuclear cells (PBMCs), collected at new diagnosis, from a patient treated with antithyroid drugs. The receptors derive from a woman in her twenties or thirties with Graves disease.

This clonotype has at least ten counts. This chain uses TRBV19 with TRBJ1-1; 12 nucleotides agree with TRBD1. Looked up from germline, CDR1 is LNHDA and CDR2 is SQIVND (reference sequence). The CDR3 runs 17 residues. After removal of 7 bases from V and 3 bases from J, the junction contained 12 bases not matched to a gene. DNA of the CDR3: TGTGCCAGTACCAAATTTGGGACAGGGGGCCGAGACACTGAAGCTTTCTTT. Encoded protein: CASTKFGTGGRDTEAFF.

This chain uses TRBV4-1 with TRBJ1-2; D call uncertain. The ends were cut back, 4 bases at V and 4 bases at J, with 10 bases in the middle. The CDR3 covers 13 residues. The V gene's germline CDR1 is MGHRA and CDR2 YSYEKL. DNA of the CDR3: TGCGCCAGCAGCCCGAGGAACGGCTATGGCTACACCTTC. The encoded protein is CASSPRNGYGYTF.

The chain employs TRBV6-8 and TRBJ1-1, with 8 bases that match TRBD1. The trim removed 2 bases at V and 1 base at J, leaving 3 bases unmatched. This CDR3 has 15 amino acids. CDR1 and CDR2 from the germline V gene are MNHGY and SAAAGT. The chain's CDR3 is CASSYRDRTNTEAFF. The CDR3 nucleotides are TGTGCCAGCAGTTACCGGGACAGGACGAACACTGAAGCTTTCTTT.

This clonotype has ten or more counts. The chain is built from TRBV7-9 and TRBJ2-5, with D possibly called TRBD1 or TRBD2 (6 bases each). Germline CDR1 SEHNR, CDR2 FQNEAQ (reference sequence). The CDR3 is made up of 14 amino acids. Trimming pared 6 bases from V and 5 bases from J, leaving 16 bases between. For the CDR3, the DNA is TGTGCCAGCAGTTTCCGGAGAGGGGGGGAGACCCAGTACTTC. Translating gives CASSFRRGGETQYF.

There are many counts of this clonotype. The chain employs TRBV10-3 and TRBJ1-5; D is undetermined. Germline V gives CDR1 ENHRY, CDR2 SYGVKD. Trimming removed 4 bases from V and 1 base from J, with 8 bases in between. CDR3 length: 14 amino acids. CDR3 sequence reads: CAISGDRSNQPQHF. In nucleotides, the CDR3 is TGTGCCATCAGTGGAGACCGAAGCAATCAGCCCCAGCATTTT.

Many counts were recorded for this clonotype. The chain employs TRBV30 and TRBJ2-3; TRBD2 matches 7 bases. Germline lookup yields CDR1 GTSNPN and CDR2 SVGIG (reference sequence). The CDR3 contains 12 residues. V gave up 4 bases and J gave up 4 bases; unmatched junction bases: 2. The CDR3 sequence is CAWKGGADTQYF. The CDR3 DNA reads as TGTGCCTGGAAGGGAGGGGCAGATACGCAGTATTTT.

This clonotype was found many times. V gene TRBV13 combines with J gene TRBJ1-2, with D uncertain. Germline-derived CDR1 and CDR2 are PRHDT and FYEKMQ (reference sequence). CDR3 length: 12 residues. V gave up 5 bases and J gave up 4 bases, with 8 bases separating them. CDR3 residues: CASSTTAYGYTF. CDR3 nucleotide sequence: TGTGCCAGCAGCACAACAGCCTATGGCTACACCTTC.

V usage is TRBV11-2 and J usage is TRBJ2-3; tentatively, D is TRBD2 (5 bases). Trimming left V 2 bases short and J 3 bases short, with 15 bases between. Germline CDR1 is SGHAT and CDR2 is FQNNGV. The CDR3 length is 16 residues. As DNA, the CDR3 is TGTGCCAGCAGCTTAAAGCTAGCCCTTAGGACAGATACGCAGTATTTT. This encodes CASSLKLALRTDTQYF.

This clonotype was recorded a few times. The chain links TRBV3-1 to TRBJ2-1; 9 bases line up with TRBD1. The germline V gene has CDR1 LGHDT and CDR2 YNNKEL (reference sequence). The CDR3 is made up of 15 amino acids. Germline trimming cut 4 bases from V and 1 base from J; bases unmatched to any gene: 2. CDR3 nucleotide sequence: TGTGCCAGCAGCCGGGGACAGGGTTCCTACAATGAGCAGTTCTTC. This translates into CASSRGQGSYNEQFF.

This clonotype was seen many times. The chain combines TRBV5-4 with TRBJ2-5; D unclear. Between the trimmed V and J ends, which lost 6 bases and 0 bases, there was a span of 12 bases. There are 14 residues in the CDR3. Germline loops: CDR1 SGHNT, CDR2 YYREEE (reference sequence). The CDR3 nucleotides read TGTGCCAGCACCCTTTGGCAAAACCAAGAGACCCAGTACTTC. As protein: CASTLWQNQETQYF. Supplemented by reference TRBV5-4 and TRBJ2-5, the full variable domain reads ETGVTQSPTHLIKTRGQQVTLRCSSQSGHNTVSWYQQALGQGPQFIFQYYREEENGRGNFPPRFSGLQFPNYSSELNVNALELDDSALYLCASTLWQNQETQYFGPGTRLLVL.

This clonotype has at least ten counts. V and J are TRBV9 and TRBJ2-7, with a possible D match to TRBD1 (6 bases). V lost 2 bases and J lost 2, with 11 bases in between. CDR1 is SGDLS, CDR2 YYNGEE, per germline. CDR3 length: 14 residues. CDR3 region: CASSVGGSAYEQYF. In DNA form, the CDR3 reads TGTGCCAGCAGCGTTGGGGGCTCCGCCTACGAGCAGTACTTC.

At least ten counts were recorded for this clonotype. The chain is built from TRBV30 and TRBJ2-1; D remains ambiguous. Trimming stripped 5 bases from V and 8 bases from J, with 22 bases between. This CDR3 comprises 15 residues. Germline loops: CDR1 GTSNPN, CDR2 SVGIG (reference sequence). CDR3 sequence: CAWAPTLPRSDEQFF. The CDR3 DNA is TGTGCCTGGGCCCCGACACTTCCTAGGAGCGATGAGCAGTTCTTC.

The J gene is TRBJ2-1, the V gene TRBV20-1; 12 positions match TRBD2. CDR1 is DFQATT and CDR2 is SNEGSKA in the germline V gene (reference sequence). This CDR3 comprises 14 residues. V shed 6 bases and J 7 bases; nucleotides not matched to a gene: 7. CDR3 loop: CSALTSGRWNEQFF. As DNA, the CDR3 is TGCAGTGCCCTGACTAGCGGGAGATGGAATGAGCAGTTCTTC.

This clonotype has a handful of counts. The J gene is TRBJ1-1, the V gene TRBV5-4; the D is unclear. In germline, CDR1 is SGHNT, CDR2 YYREEE (reference sequence). V was clipped by 4 bases and J by 4 bases, with 11 bases between them. The length of the CDR3 is 13 residues. The CDR3 loop is CASSLAGVTEAFF. For the CDR3, the DNA is TGTGCCAGCAGCCTAGCTGGGGTCACTGAAGCTTTCTTT.

At least ten counts were recorded for this clonotype. The chain joins TRBV19 to TRBJ1-2, with TRBD1 as a possible D gene (6 bases). Germline values: CDR1 LNHDA, CDR2 SQIVND (reference sequence). V was shortened by 7 bases and J by 4 bases, with 13 bases between the two germline ends. The CDR3 sequence is 13 residues long. The CDR3 protein is CASTPRDTYGYTF. CDR3 in DNA: TGTGCCAGTACCCCCAGGGACACCTATGGCTACACCTTC.

The chain combines TRBV3-1 with TRBJ1-4; D not resolved. This CDR3 is 14 amino acids long. V was clipped by 11 bases and J by 6 bases, with 19 bases between them. Per the germline V gene, CDR1 is LGHDT and CDR2 is YNNKEL (reference sequence). The CDR3 here is CACCHSDGYEKLFF. In nucleotides, the CDR3 is TGTGCCTGCTGCCATTCCGACGGCTATGAAAAACTGTTTTTT.

Details on this clonotype: This may come from a read error, since a much larger clone is one base off. The gene calls are TRBV10-3 and TRBJ2-7; 8 bases align to TRBD2. The CDR3 sequence is 14 residues long. From germline, CDR1 is ENHRY and CDR2 SYGVKD. V shed 11 bases and J 1 base; nucleotides not matched to a gene: 10. The CDR3 DNA follows: TGTGCCGTCGGTCGGAGCGGGGGTTCCTACGAGCAGTACTTC. It codes for CAVGRSGGSYEQYF.

The chain's CDR3 is CASSLTESGGYTF. CDR3 DNA sequence: TGTGCCAGCAGCTTAACGGAATCCGGAGGCTACACCTTC. The rearrangement uses TRBV5-5 and TRBJ1-2, with D uncertain. Trimming removed 2 bases from V and 8 bases from J, with 13 bases in between. There are 13 residues in the CDR3. Germline V CDR1 and CDR2: SGHKS, YYEKEE (reference sequence).

This clonotype was seen at least ten times. The V call is TRBV11-3, the J call TRBJ2-1; D is unclear. The CDR3 sequence is 17 residues long. The V end was cut by 1 base, the J end by 5 bases, with 18 bases between. Looked up from germline, CDR1 is SGHNT and CDR2 is YENEEA. CDR3 nucleotides: TGTGCCAGCAGCTTAGGGGTCCGAGACTTAGACAACAATGAGCAGTTCTTC. This gives the protein CASSLGVRDLDNNEQFF.

This clonotype occurred many times. CDR3 sequence (DNA): TGTGCCAGCAGCTTAGTTGGGCTAGCGGGAGGGATCTCCTACAATGAGCAGTTCTTC. Its translation: CASSLVGLAGGISYNEQFF. V and J are TRBV11-2 and TRBJ2-1, with 12 bases aligning to TRBD2. J was trimmed by 0 bases and V by 1 base; bases with no gene match: 7. The CDR3 is made up of 19 amino acids. Germline-derived CDR1 and CDR2 are SGHAT and FQNNGV.

This clonotype was observed many times. The chain employs TRBV7-8 and TRBJ2-1; possibly TRBD1 for D (6 bases). Germline loops: CDR1 SGHVS, CDR2 FQNEAQ. This CDR3 is built from 17 residues. V lost 5 bases and J lost 0, with 17 bases in between. The CDR3 spells CASSNLPGTISYNEQFF. The CDR3 DNA follows: TGTGCCAGCAGCAATCTTCCCGGGACAATCTCCTACAATGAGCAGTTCTTC. Combining the CDR3 with reference TRBV7-8 and TRBJ2-1 gives the whole variable domain GAGVSQSPRYKVAKRGQDVALRCDPISGHVSLFWYQQALGQGPEFLTYFQNEAQLDKSGLPSDRFFAERPEGSVSTLKIQRTQQEDSAVYLCASSNLPGTISYNEQFFGPGTRLTVL.

In its sample, this clonotype was seen many times. The chain employs TRBV3-1 and TRBJ2-1, with D perhaps matching TRBD2 (7 bases). Trimming took off 4 bases at V and 5 bases at J, with 15 bases between the two ends. CDR3 size: 15 residues. CDR1 LGHDT and CDR2 YNNKEL come from the germline V gene (reference sequence). CDR3 in amino acids: CASSPGGGYNNEQFF. Written as DNA, the CDR3 is TGTGCCAGCAGCCCGGGGGGCGGCTATAACAATGAGCAGTTCTTC.

Details on this clonotype: A far larger clone is off by one base, so a read error is likely. The chain is built from TRBV28 and TRBJ1-2, with TRBD1 matching 8 bases. This CDR3 is built from 15 residues. Germline V gives CDR1 MDHEN, CDR2 SYDVKM. CDR3 DNA: TGTGCCACCCAAGGCAGGGGGCAAGCTAACTATGTCTACACCTTC. It encodes CATQGRGQANYVYTF.

In this sample, this clonotype turned up many times. The chain couples TRBV14 to TRBJ1-1, with D unclear. CDR1 is SGHDN, CDR2 FVKESK, per germline. V lost 0 bases and J 0 bases, leaving 11 bases between the germline ends. The CDR3 consists of 16 residues. The CDR3 bases are TGTGCCAGCAGCCAAGAACTCGGAAGGCTGAACACTGAAGCTTTCTTT. Protein product: CASSQELGRLNTEAFF.

This clonotype was seen repeatedly, ten times or more. The rearrangement uses TRBV6-1 and TRBJ2-7; 8 positions match TRBD1. Looked up from germline, CDR1 is MNHNS and CDR2 is SASEGT. This CDR3 comprises 13 residues. V was pared by 11 bases and J by 2 bases, with 8 bases of the junction left unmatched. The CDR3 is CAGSGTGAYEQYF. CDR3 coding DNA: TGTGCCGGCTCCGGGACAGGAGCCTACGAGCAGTACTTC.

In its sample, this clonotype was seen a few times. Sequence at one end of the junction differs from germline and may be a read error. The chain uses TRBV2 and TRBJ1-5, with 9 nucleotides matching TRBD1. The CDR3 runs 13 residues. Germline V gene sequence: CDR1 SNHLY, CDR2 FYNNEI. The CDR3 DNA reads as TGTGCCAGCAGGGGGACAGGGAATCAGCCCCGGCATTTT. It encodes CASRGTGNQPRHF.

This clonotype came up many times. The chain carries TRBV2 and TRBJ2-7; possible D gene TRBD1, 6 bases. This CDR3 is 13 amino acids long. V was pared by 0 bases and J by 9 bases, with 12 bases between. Germline V gene lookup returns CDR1 SNHLY and CDR2 FYNNEI. CDR3 amino acids: CASSEALQGRQYF. DNA for the CDR3: TGTGCCAGCAGTGAAGCGCTTCAGGGGAGGCAGTACTTC.

This clonotype showed up many times. This chain uses TRBV12-3 or TRBV12-4 with TRBJ2-7; TRBD2 is a possible D gene (7 bases). V dropped 6 bases and J dropped 2 bases, with 11 bases sitting between them. This CDR3 is built from 13 residues. The CDR3 DNA sequence: TGTGCCAGCAGAGGGGGGGGCCCCTACGAGCAGTACTTC. This codes for CASRGGGPYEQYF.

The sample holds many counts of this clonotype. The chain combines TRBV7-2 with TRBJ1-5; D is undetermined. This CDR3 contains 13 residues. Germline V gene data show CDR1 as SGHTA and CDR2 as FQGNSA. Trimming removed 3 bases from V and 4 bases from J, with 7 bases in between. The chain's CDR3 is CASSFGYNQPQHF. The CDR3 DNA sequence: TGTGCCAGCAGCTTTGGGTATAATCAGCCCCAGCATTTT.

This clonotype occurred many times. The chain couples TRBV12-3 or TRBV12-4 to TRBJ1-5, with unresolved D. The germline V and J ends were trimmed by 6 bases and 4 bases, with 13 bases remaining between them. This CDR3 spans 14 amino acids. The CDR3 DNA reads as TGTGCCAGCAGCCGCTCCGAGCCGAATCAGCCCCAGCATTTT. Its translation: CASSRSEPNQPQHF.